This T cell receptor (beta chain) emerged from a study of control samples from healthy donors and cancer patients. This CDR3 is 13 amino acids long. Germline CDR1 and CDR2: MNHNY and SVGAGI (reference sequence). V lost 2 bases to trimming and J lost 4 bases, with 8 bases between them. Sequenced by immunoSEQ multiplex PCR; TCRdb stores in-frame clones only, minus some. The sample lists around 190,000 clones; approximately 90% were seen once. Specimen: blood. The receptor's source is a man younger than 40 in good health. The chain uses TRBV6-6 and TRBJ1-1, with no clear D. The CDR3 bases are TGTGCCAGCAGTTACGGAGGGAGCACTGAAGCTTTCTTT. It yields the protein CASSYGGSTEAFF.